These 4 T cell receptor beta chains originate from one sample sequenced in a study of T cell repertoires and HLA-DP antigens. Their antigens are not known. Repertoires were generated with immunoSEQ multiplex PCR, while TCRdb's copy carries only in-frame clones and drops some. The table shows approximately 100,000 clones, with roughly nine tenths occurring only once. The sequenced material came from CD4+ T cells from PBMCs. The origin of the receptors is a man aged 45-65 years in good health and CMV-seronegative.

The table lists this clone with a count of one. The chain joins TRBV12-5 to TRBJ1-1; D ambiguous. Germline V gene sequence: CDR1 LGHNT, CDR2 FRNRAP. The CDR3 length is 13 residues. Trimming shortened V by 2 bases and J by 0 bases, and 4 bases separated the two germline ends. This chain's CDR3 is CASGLKMNTEAFF. The CDR3 DNA follows: TGTGCTAGTGGTTTGAAGATGAACACTGAAGCTTTCTTT.

The chain combines TRBV7-8 with TRBJ1-1, with D perhaps TRBD1 (6 bases). The CDR3 totals 13 residues. The germline V and J ends were trimmed by 0 bases and 8 bases, with 10 bases remaining between them. Germline V gives CDR1 SGHVS, CDR2 FQNEAQ. The DNA of the CDR3 is TGTGCCAGCAGCTTAGCGCTACAGGGCGAAGCTTTCTTT. Its protein product is CASSLALQGEAFF. Full variable domain (remainder filled in from reference TRBV7-8 and TRBJ1-1): GAGVSQSPRYKVAKRGQDVALRCDPISGHVSLFWYQQALGQGPEFLTYFQNEAQLDKSGLPSDRFFAERPEGSVSTLKIQRTQQEDSAVYLCASSLALQGEAFFGQGTRLTVV.

In DNA form, the CDR3 reads TGTGCCAGCAGCTCTCGGTTGATCGGGGAGCTGTTTTTT. The encoded protein is CASSSRLIGELFF. V is TRBV9 and J is TRBJ2-2; D is uncertain. Germline lookup yields CDR1 SGDLS and CDR2 YYNGEE. The CDR3 contains 13 residues. Deletions cut 4 bases from V and 7 bases from J, with 11 bases between.

The rearrangement uses TRBV6-6 and TRBJ2-3; D might be TRBD2 (5 bases). The germline gives CDR1 MNHNY, CDR2 SVGAGI (reference sequence). The CDR3 is made up of 15 amino acids. Trimming left V 2 bases short and J 5 bases short, with 14 bases between. The CDR3 DNA reads TGTGCCAGCAGTTACATCGGGGTAGCCAAAGATACGCAGTATTTT. Amino acid sequence: CASSYIGVAKDTQYF.